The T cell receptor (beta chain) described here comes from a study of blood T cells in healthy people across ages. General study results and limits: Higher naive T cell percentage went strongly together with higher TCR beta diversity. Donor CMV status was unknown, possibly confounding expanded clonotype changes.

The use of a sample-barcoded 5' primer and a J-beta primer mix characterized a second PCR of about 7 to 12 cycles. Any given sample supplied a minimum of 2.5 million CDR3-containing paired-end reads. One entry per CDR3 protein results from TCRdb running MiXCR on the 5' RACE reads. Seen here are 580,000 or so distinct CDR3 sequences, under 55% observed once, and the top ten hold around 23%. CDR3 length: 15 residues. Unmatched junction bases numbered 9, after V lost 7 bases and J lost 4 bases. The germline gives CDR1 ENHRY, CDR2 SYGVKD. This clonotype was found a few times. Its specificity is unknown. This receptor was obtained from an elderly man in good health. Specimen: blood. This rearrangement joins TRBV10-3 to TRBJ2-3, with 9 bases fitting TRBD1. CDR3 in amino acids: CAIKNRDREADTQYF. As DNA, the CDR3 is TGTGCCATCAAAAACCGGGACAGGGAGGCAGATACGCAGTATTTT.